What follows is one T cell receptor beta chain and its context. Its target is not known. Data came from immunoSEQ multiplex PCR; TCRdb stores just in-frame clones and leaves some out. The sample has more than 85,000 clones; about 88% are singletons. These data come from a study of T cell responses to AZD1222 COVID-19 vaccine. Study-level findings and limits: Vaccine-associated CD4 TCRs ranged over spike, dominating at 160-218 and 743-854. Nearly half of the spike-specific TCRs reportedly recognize variant regions that carry no mutations. Among AZD1222 vaccinees, only five or six were seropositive at baseline.

V was trimmed by 7 bases and J by 0 bases, leaving 16 bases between them. The CDR3 contains 15 residues. Germline V gene data show CDR1 as SGHAT and CDR2 as FQNNGV. This sequence originates from an adult in good health. This chain connects TRBV11-2 to TRBJ2-7; possibly TRBD1 or TRBD2 for D (5 bases each). Material: peripheral blood, obtained on day 0 of AZD1222 vaccination. The CDR3 spells CASNWGSGGSYEQYF. For the CDR3, the DNA is TGTGCCAGCAATTGGGGGAGCGGCGGCTCCTACGAGCAGTACTTC.